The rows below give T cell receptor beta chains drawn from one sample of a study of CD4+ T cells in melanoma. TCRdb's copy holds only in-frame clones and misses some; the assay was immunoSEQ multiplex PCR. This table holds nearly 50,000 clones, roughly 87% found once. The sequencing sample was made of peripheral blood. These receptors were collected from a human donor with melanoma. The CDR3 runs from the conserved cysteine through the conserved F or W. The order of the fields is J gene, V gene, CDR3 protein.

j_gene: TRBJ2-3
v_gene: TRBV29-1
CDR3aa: CSVGGGGTDTQYF

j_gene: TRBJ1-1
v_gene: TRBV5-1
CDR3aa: CASSLGSGWAEAFF

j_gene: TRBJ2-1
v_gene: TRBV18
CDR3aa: CASSPRGTSGPYNEQFF

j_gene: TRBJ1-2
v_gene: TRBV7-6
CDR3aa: CASSREGPGVSYGYTF

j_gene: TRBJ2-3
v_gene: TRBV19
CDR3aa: CASSRGSGTDNTDTQYF

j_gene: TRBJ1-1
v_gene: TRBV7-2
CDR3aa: CASSSVLNTEAFF

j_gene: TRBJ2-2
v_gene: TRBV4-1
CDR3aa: CASSQDGAGELFF

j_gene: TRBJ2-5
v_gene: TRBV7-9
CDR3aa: CASSRDIQETQYF

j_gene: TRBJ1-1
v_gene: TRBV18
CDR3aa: CASLLGLNTEAFF

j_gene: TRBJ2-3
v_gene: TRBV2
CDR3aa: CASRGGTRSNTQYF

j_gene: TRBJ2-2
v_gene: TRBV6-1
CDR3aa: CASRLTSGGIGELFF

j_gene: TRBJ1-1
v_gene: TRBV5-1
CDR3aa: CASSSGGQLTEAFF

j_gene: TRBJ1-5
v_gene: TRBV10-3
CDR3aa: CAISEPGLQPQHF

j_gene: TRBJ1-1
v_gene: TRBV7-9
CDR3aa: CASSLGTGNTEAFF

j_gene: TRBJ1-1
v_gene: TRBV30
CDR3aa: CAWSTGWKNTEAFF

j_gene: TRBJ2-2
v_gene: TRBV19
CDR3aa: CASSTQGFTGELFF

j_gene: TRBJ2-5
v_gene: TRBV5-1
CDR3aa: CASSSGTSSGGETQYF

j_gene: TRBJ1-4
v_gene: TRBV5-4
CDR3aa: CASRGQGDEKLFF

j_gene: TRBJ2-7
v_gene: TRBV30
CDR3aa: CAWSAGTGAREQYF

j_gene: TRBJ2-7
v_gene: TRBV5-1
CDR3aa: CASSPGGQSYEQYF

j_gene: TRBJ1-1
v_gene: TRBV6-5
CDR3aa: CASSKQGANTEAFF

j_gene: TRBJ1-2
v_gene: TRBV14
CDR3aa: CASSPDEVFYGYTF

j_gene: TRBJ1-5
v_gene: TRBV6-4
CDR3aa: CASKRQHSNQPQHF

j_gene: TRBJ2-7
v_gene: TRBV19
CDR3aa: CASSIAKGAPYEQYF

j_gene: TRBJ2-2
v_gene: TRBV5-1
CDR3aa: CASSLGRGNTGELFF

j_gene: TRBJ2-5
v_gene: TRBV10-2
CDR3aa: CASGTPQETQYF

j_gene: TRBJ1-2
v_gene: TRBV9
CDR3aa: CASSGGGQASYGYTF